This T cell receptor beta chain was sequenced during a study of cytomegalovirus exposure and HLA in healthy donors. The PCR employed 60 Vbeta primers together with 13 Jbeta primers. Libraries were prepared by immunoSEQ multiplex PCR; TCRdb keeps only in-frame clonotypes and omits some of them. This sample carries some 170,000 clones, roughly 81% of them seen once, and the ten largest clones take 4.9%. This TCR derives from a woman younger than 35 in good health and CMV-seropositive. The sequenced sample consisted of PBMCs.

In DNA, the CDR3 is TGTGCCAGTAGTGATGCTAGAACTGAAGCTTTCTTT. Its translation: CASSDARTEAFF. The V gene is TRBV19, the J gene TRBJ1-1; D is ambiguous. The germline CDR1 and CDR2 sequences are LNHDA and SQIVND (reference sequence). The germline V and J ends were trimmed by 5 bases and 5 bases, with 9 bases remaining between them. CDR3 length: 12 residues.